Each of the 20 T cell receptor beta chains below was sequenced from the same sample in a study of blood T cell repertoires in COVID-19. Assay used: immunoSEQ multiplex PCR; TCRdb lists only in-frame clones, some missing. The sample contains tens of thousands of clones, 75% to 90% of which appear only once. The specimen sequenced was peripheral blood. These receptor sequences come from a man aged 55-75 years with active or convalescent COVID-19.

The chain combines TRBV11-2 with TRBJ2-7; TRBD1 matches at 9 bases. This CDR3 is built from 15 residues. Trimming cost V 1 base and J 1 base; bases outside gene matches: 2. Germline-derived CDR1 and CDR2 are SGHAT and FQNNGV. The CDR3 reads CASSLGGQGSYEQYF. The CDR3 DNA sequence: TGTGCCAGCAGCTTAGGGGGACAGGGTTCCTACGAGCAGTACTTC.

As DNA, the CDR3 is TGTGCCAGCAGCGTAGACAGCTCTGGAAACACCATATATTTT. Translated, it gives CASSVDSSGNTIYF. The rearrangement joins TRBV9 to TRBJ1-3; unclear D gene. The V end lost 0 bases, the J end lost 0 bases, and 4 bases lay between the germline ends. Germline CDR1 SGDLS, CDR2 YYNGEE. The CDR3 totals 14 residues.

V gene TRBV19 combines with J gene TRBJ2-2; 7 bases are a match to TRBD2. V trimming: 5 bases; J trimming: 3 bases; junction bases outside the gene matches: 3. The CDR3 has 14 residues. Germline V gene sequence: CDR1 LNHDA, CDR2 SQIVND (reference sequence). The CDR3 DNA reads TGTGCCAGTAGTTCGGGACTATACACCGGGGAGCTGTTTTTT. Amino acid sequence: CASSSGLYTGELFF.

This sequence joins TRBV23-1 and TRBJ1-1; 7 bases map to TRBD1. TRBV23-1 is flagged as an ORF with uncertain function. Trimming at V came to 5 bases and at J to 0 bases, leaving 15 bases not matched to a gene. The CDR3 extends over 18 amino acids. The CDR3: CASSITPRDSYMNTEAFF. The CDR3 region has the DNA TGCGCCAGCAGTATAACCCCCCGGGACAGTTATATGAACACTGAAGCTTTCTTT.

This sequence joins TRBV6-6 and TRBJ2-7; the D is unclear. The germline V and J ends were trimmed by 6 bases and 0 bases, with 15 bases remaining between them. The CDR3 length is 15 residues. Germline loops: CDR1 MNHNY, CDR2 SVGAGI (reference sequence). The CDR3 spells CASSQSSGGSYEQYF. The CDR3 DNA reads TGTGCCAGCAGCCAGAGCTCAGGTGGCTCCTACGAGCAGTACTTC.

This clone was seen more than once but under ten times. V is TRBV5-1 and J is TRBJ1-1, with TRBD1 matching 12 bases. Germline trimming cut 4 bases from V and 4 bases from J; bases unmatched to any gene: 11. CDR3 length equals 17 residues. Germline CDR1 and CDR2: SGHRS and YFSETQ. CDR3 nucleotides: TGCGCCAGCAGCCCCACTTTGGGGGACAGGGGGCCCACTGAAGCTTTCTTT. This gives the protein CASSPTLGDRGPTEAFF.

This chain uses TRBV2 with TRBJ1-6, with unresolved D. The CDR3 is made up of 14 amino acids. Trimming removed 1 base at V and 7 bases at J, with 8 bases between. Germline V lookup: CDR1 SNHLY, CDR2 FYNNEI. CDR3: CASSEGGENSPLHF. The CDR3 DNA sequence: TGTGCCAGCAGTGAAGGTGGGGAGAATTCACCCCTCCACTTT. Using reference TRBV2 and TRBJ1-6 for the parts outside the CDR3, the full variable domain is EPEVTQTPSHQVTQMGQEVILRCVPISNHLYFYWYRQILGQKVEFLVSFYNNEISEKSEIFDDQFSVERPDGSNFTLKIRSTKLEDSAMYFCASSEGGENSPLHFGNGTRLTVT.

The V call is TRBV5-6, the J call TRBJ2-7; 9 nucleotides align to TRBD1. The trim removed 3 bases at V and 4 bases at J, leaving 11 bases unmatched. Per the germline V gene, CDR1 is SGHDT and CDR2 is YYEEEE. The CDR3 runs 16 residues. The CDR3 here is CASSSLEGQGRYEQYF. CDR3 coding DNA: TGTGCCAGCAGCTCGCTAGAGGGACAGGGACGGTACGAGCAGTACTTC.

This sequence joins TRBV19 and TRBJ1-6; a possible D gene is TRBD1 (5 bases). The V and J ends lost 5 bases and 2 bases respectively, with 16 bases between them. Germline CDR1 and CDR2: LNHDA and SQIVND (reference sequence). The length of the CDR3 is 17 residues. Here the CDR3 reads CASSSPRTDTYNSPLHF. DNA for the CDR3: TGTGCCAGTAGTTCCCCCCGGACGGACACCTATAATTCACCCCTCCACTTT.

The chain joins TRBV7-9 to TRBJ2-6; TRBD1 matches 8 bases. The CDR3 is made up of 18 amino acids. Per germline, CDR1 SEHNR and CDR2 FQNEAQ (reference sequence). V shed 5 bases, J shed 0 bases, and the junction held 9 bases outside the gene matches. The CDR3: CASSVGQGLFSGANVLTF. CDR3 bases: TGTGCCAGCAGCGTCGGACAGGGCCTCTTCTCTGGGGCCAACGTCCTGACTTTC.

The chain has TRBV19 and TRBJ2-6; D may be TRBD1 (5 bases). V shed 2 bases and J shed 6 bases, with 8 bases lying between them. This CDR3 comprises 14 residues. Germline V CDR1 and CDR2: LNHDA, SQIVND (reference sequence). The chain's CDR3 is CASSITRVANVLTF. CDR3 DNA: TGTGCCAGTAGTATAACCAGGGTGGCCAACGTCCTGACTTTC.

The chain joins TRBV2 to TRBJ1-5; weak D call: TRBD1 (6 bases). The V gene lost 7 bases and the J gene lost 2 bases, with 15 bases spanning the gap. This CDR3 is 15 amino acids long. Germline CDR1 and CDR2: SNHLY and FYNNEI. The CDR3 sequence is CASKERQERNQPQHF. The CDR3 region has the DNA TGTGCCAGCAAGGAGAGACAGGAACGCAATCAGCCCCAGCATTTT.

CDR3 in DNA: TGTGCCACCAGCAGAGATCACTGGACAGGGGTGGACACCGGGGAGCTGTTTTTT. Translating gives CATSRDHWTGVDTGELFF. The chain employs TRBV15 and TRBJ2-2; 9 bases align to TRBD1. Unmatched junction bases numbered 8, after V lost 0 bases and J lost 3 bases. Germline loops: CDR1 LNHNV, CDR2 YYDKDF (reference sequence). CDR3 length: 18 residues. Filled out from reference TRBV15 and TRBJ2-2, the complete variable domain reads DAMVIQNPRYQVTQFGKPVTLSCSQTLNHNVMYWYQQKSSQAPKLLFHYYDKDFNNEADTPDNFQSRRPNTSFCFLDIRSPGLGDTAMYLCATSRDHWTGVDTGELFFGEGSRLTVL.

The rearrangement uses TRBV27 and TRBJ2-1, with D uncertain. Germline CDR1 reads MNHEY; CDR2 reads SMNVEV (reference sequence). The CDR3 spans 14 residues. Between the trimmed V and J ends, which lost 6 bases and 1 base, there was a span of 10 bases. CDR3 sequence: CASRNDRSYNEQFF. CDR3 bases: TGTGCCAGCAGGAACGATCGGTCCTACAATGAGCAGTTCTTC.

The gene calls are TRBV14 and TRBJ2-7; 7 bases fit TRBD2. This CDR3 contains 18 residues. The trim removed 0 bases at V and 2 bases at J, leaving 13 bases unmatched. Germline values: CDR1 SGHDN, CDR2 FVKESK. The CDR3 nucleotides read TGTGCCAGCAGCCAAGATGGACCAACGCGGGGGAGACCCTACGAGCAGTACTTC. Amino acid sequence: CASSQDGPTRGRPYEQYF.

This rearrangement joins TRBV24-1 to TRBJ1-5, with D possibly TRBD1 on 6 matching bases. Germline values: CDR1 KGHDR, CDR2 SFDVKD. This CDR3 is built from 13 residues. The V and J ends lost 4 bases and 6 bases respectively, with 9 bases between them. DNA for the CDR3: TGTGCCACCAGTGAGGGGGCAAGTCAGCCCCAGCATTTT. Translating gives CATSEGASQPQHF.

The CDR3 bases are TGTGCCAGCAGCCCGGAGGGGGCGAAGGGCACTGAAGCTTTCTTT. It yields the protein CASSPEGAKGTEAFF. This sequence joins TRBV4-2 and TRBJ1-1; TRBD1 matches 7 bases. Losses at the gene ends were 4 bases for V and 4 bases for J; bases not matched to a gene: 9. Germline loops: CDR1 LGHNA, CDR2 YNFKEQ. The CDR3 is 15 residues long.

This rearrangement joins TRBV29-1 to TRBJ1-2, with 7 positions matching TRBD1. J gave up 6 bases and V 5 bases, and 9 bases lay outside the gene matches. In germline, CDR1 is SQVTM, CDR2 ANQGSEA. CDR3 length: 13 amino acids. Written as DNA, the CDR3 is TGCAGCGTTTTGCCAGGGACAGAAAATGGCTACACCTTC. Encoded protein: CSVLPGTENGYTF.

J is TRBJ1-1 and V is TRBV3-1 (or the pseudogene TRBV3-2); weak D call: TRBD1 (6 bases). The length of the CDR3 is 13 residues. Trimming took 6 bases from V and 4 from J, leaving 12 bases between them. CDR1 and CDR2 from the germline V gene are LGHDT and YNNKEL (reference sequence). The CDR3 loop reads CASSLGQFTEAFF. In nucleotides, the CDR3 is TGTGCCAGCAGTCTTGGACAGTTCACTGAAGCTTTCTTT.

The rearrangement joins TRBV7-2 to TRBJ2-1, with D possibly being TRBD2 (5 bases). Germline V CDR1 and CDR2: SGHTA, FQGNSA. The V end lost 3 bases, the J end lost 7 bases, and 28 bases lay between the germline ends. This CDR3 has 19 amino acids. The chain's CDR3 is CASSFNTISSRGIINEQFF. CDR3 DNA: TGTGCCAGCAGCTTCAATACCATATCCTCCCGGGGAATAATTAATGAGCAGTTCTTC.